This TCR beta chain was recovered during a study of regulatory T cells in long-lasting Graves disease. Study-wide results and limits: Among persistent patients, a larger number of public clonotypes were shared (about 3,000) than among newly diagnosed patients (about 970).

Only a few counts were recorded for this clonotype. The antigen is unknown. Time point described: newly diagnosed GD, antithyroid drugs for less than 3 months. From PBMCs, RNA was extracted and then used to make the TCR library. The guidelines of the American Thyroid Association were the basis for diagnosing Graves' disease. Those enrolled as patients came out of an endocrinology department in Xi'an, China. A blood draw put about 9.9 milliliters of peripheral blood into EDTA tubes. CDR1 is SGHRS and CDR2 is YFSETQ in the germline V gene. The CDR3 extends over 14 amino acids. Trimming removed 3 bases from V and 3 bases from J; junction bases left unmatched: 5. In building TCR beta libraries, iRepertoire HTBI primers were used together with Arm-PCR of CDR3 regions. MiXCR, run by TCRdb on the multiplex PCR reads, gives a single entry per CDR3 protein. The data show 520,000 or so distinct CDR3 sequences, 9.5% to 15% seen once.

The sample was also reused in another study, on T cells in Graves' hyperthyroidism and ophthalmopathy.

The clonotype was recovered from a woman aged 30 to 39 with Graves disease. The chain uses TRBV5-1 and TRBJ2-5; 7 bases are a match to TRBD2. This sample comprised peripheral blood mononuclear cells (PBMCs), obtained at new diagnosis, from a patient treated with antithyroid drugs. CDR3 in amino acids: CASSSRTSEETQYF. DNA for the CDR3: TGCGCCAGCAGCTCTCGGACTAGTGAAGAGACCCAGTACTTC.